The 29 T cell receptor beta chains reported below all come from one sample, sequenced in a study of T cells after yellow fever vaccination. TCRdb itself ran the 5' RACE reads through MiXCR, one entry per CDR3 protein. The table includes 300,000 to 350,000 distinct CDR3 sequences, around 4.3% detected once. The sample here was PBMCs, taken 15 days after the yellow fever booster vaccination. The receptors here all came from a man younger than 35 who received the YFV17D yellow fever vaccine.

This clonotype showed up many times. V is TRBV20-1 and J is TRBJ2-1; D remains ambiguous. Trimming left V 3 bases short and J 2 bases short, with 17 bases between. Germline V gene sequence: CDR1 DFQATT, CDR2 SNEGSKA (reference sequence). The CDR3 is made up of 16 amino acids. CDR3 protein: CSASSLGTVPYNEQFF. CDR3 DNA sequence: TGCAGTGCTAGTAGCCTGGGCACCGTTCCCTACAATGAGCAGTTCTTC.

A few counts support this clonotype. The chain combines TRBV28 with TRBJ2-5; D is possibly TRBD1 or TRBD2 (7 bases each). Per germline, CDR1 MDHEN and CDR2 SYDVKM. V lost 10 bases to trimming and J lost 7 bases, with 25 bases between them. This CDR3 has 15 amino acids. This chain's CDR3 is CATSSGGVRFGTQYF. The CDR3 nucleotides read TGTGCCACCTCGTCAGGGGGGGTTAGATTTGGGACCCAGTACTTC.

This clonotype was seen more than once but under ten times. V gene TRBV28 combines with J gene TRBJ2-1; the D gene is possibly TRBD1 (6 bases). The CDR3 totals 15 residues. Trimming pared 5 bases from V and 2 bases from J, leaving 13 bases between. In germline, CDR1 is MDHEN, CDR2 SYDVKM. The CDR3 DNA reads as TGTGCCAGCAGTCGGACAGCCTTAGCCTACAATGAGCAGTTCTTC. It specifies CASSRTALAYNEQFF.

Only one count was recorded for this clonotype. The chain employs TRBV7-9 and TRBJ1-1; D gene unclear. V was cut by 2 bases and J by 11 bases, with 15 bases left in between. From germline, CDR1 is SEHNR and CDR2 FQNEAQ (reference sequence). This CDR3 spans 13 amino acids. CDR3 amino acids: CASSLQAGSWAFF. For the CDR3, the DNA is TGTGCCAGCAGCTTACAAGCCGGGTCCTGGGCTTTCTTT.

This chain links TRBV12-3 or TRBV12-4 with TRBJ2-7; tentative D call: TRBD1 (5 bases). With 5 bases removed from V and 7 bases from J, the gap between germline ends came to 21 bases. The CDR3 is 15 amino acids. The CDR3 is CASSPFPGLLGEQYF. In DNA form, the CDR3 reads TGTGCCAGCAGTCCTTTCCCAGGGCTCCTGGGAGAGCAGTACTTC.

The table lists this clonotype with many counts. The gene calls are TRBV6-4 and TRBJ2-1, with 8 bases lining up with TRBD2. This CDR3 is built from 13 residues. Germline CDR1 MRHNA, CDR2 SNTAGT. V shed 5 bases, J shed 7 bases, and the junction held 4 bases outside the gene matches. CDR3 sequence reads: CASSIGLANEQFF. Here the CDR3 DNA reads TGTGCCAGCAGTATCGGACTAGCTAATGAGCAGTTCTTC.

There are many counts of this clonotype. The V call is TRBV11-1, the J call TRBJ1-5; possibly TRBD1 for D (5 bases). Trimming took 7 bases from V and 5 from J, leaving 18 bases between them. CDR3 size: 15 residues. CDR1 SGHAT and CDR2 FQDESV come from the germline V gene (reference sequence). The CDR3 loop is CASTTGRTTDQPQHF. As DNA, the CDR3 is TGTGCCAGCACCACGGGACGGACCACCGATCAGCCCCAGCATTTT.

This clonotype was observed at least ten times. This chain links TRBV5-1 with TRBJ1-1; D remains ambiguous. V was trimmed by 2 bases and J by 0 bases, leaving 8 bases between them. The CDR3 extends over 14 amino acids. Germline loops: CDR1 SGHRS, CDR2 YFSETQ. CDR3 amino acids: CASSFEQMNTEAFF. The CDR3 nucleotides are TGCGCCAGCAGCTTCGAACAGATGAACACTGAAGCTTTCTTT.

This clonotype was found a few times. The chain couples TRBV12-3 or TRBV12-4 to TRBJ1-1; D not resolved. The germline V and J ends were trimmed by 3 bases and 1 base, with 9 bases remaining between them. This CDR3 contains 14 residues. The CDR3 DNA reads TGTGCCAGCAGTTTCCGCAGGCGGAACACTGAAGCTTTCTTT. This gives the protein CASSFRRRNTEAFF.

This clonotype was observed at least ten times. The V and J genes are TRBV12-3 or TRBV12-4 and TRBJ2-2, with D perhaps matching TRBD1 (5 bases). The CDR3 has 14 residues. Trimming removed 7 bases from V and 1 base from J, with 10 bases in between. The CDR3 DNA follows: TGTGCCAGCATCCTCACAGGGAACACCGGGGAGCTGTTTTTT. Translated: CASILTGNTGELFF.

In nucleotides, the CDR3 is TGCGCCAGCAGCCAAACGTCCATCTCCTACGAGCAGTACTTC. Translation gives CASSQTSISYEQYF. The V and J genes are TRBV4-1 and TRBJ2-7; no firm D call. This CDR3 contains 14 residues. V was shortened by 2 bases and J by 0 bases, with 8 bases between the two germline ends. Germline CDR1 and CDR2: MGHRA and YSYEKL.

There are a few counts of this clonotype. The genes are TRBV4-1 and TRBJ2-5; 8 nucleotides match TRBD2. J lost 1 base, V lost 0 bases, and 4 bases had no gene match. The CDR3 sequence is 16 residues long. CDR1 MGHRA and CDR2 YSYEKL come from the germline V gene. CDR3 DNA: TGCGCCAGCAGCCAAGACCTCCGGGGGGGCCAAGAGACCCAGTACTTC. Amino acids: CASSQDLRGGQETQYF.

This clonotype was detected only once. The CDR3 spells CASGQASYEQYV. Written as DNA, the CDR3 is TGTGCCAGCGGACAGGCATCCTACGAGCAGTACGTC. The chain combines TRBV6-1 with TRBJ2-7, with 7 bases fitting TRBD1. The J segment lost 1 base and the V segment lost 8 bases, leaving 2 bases of the junction unmatched. Germline CDR1 and CDR2: MNHNS and SASEGT. The CDR3 spans 12 residues.

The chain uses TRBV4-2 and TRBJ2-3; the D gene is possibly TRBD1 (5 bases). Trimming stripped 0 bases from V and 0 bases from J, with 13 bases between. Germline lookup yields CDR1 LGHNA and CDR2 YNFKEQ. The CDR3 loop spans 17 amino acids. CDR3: CASSQEGRGPSTDTQYF. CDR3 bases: TGTGCCAGCAGCCAAGAGGGGCGCGGTCCTAGCACAGATACGCAGTATTTT.

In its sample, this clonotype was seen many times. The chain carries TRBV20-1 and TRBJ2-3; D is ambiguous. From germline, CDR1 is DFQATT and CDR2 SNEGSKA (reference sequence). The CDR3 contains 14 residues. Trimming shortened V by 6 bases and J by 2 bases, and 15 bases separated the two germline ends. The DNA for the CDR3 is TGCAGTGCCCACCAACCCGACCACACAGATACGCAGTATTTT. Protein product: CSAHQPDHTDTQYF.

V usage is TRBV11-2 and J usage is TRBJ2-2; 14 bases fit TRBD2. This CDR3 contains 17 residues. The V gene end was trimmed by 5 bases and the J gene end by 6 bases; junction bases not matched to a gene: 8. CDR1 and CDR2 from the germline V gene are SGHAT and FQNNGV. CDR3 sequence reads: CASSRYTGLAGAGELFF. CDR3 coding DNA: TGTGCCAGCAGCCGCTATACGGGACTAGCGGGGGCCGGGGAGCTGTTTTTT.

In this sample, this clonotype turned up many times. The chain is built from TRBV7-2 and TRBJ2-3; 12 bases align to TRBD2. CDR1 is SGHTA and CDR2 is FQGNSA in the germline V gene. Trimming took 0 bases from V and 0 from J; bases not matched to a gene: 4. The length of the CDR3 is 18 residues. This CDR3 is CASSLALAGGPSTDTQYF. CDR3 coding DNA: TGTGCCAGCAGCTTAGCACTAGCGGGGGGCCCTAGCACAGATACGCAGTATTTT.

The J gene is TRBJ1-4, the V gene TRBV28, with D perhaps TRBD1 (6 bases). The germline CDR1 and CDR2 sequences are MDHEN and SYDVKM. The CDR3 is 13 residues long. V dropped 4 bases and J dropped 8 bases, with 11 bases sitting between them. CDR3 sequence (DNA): TGTGCCAGCAGTTCTGTAGGGGGGGAAAAACTGTTTTTT. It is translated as CASSSVGGEKLFF.

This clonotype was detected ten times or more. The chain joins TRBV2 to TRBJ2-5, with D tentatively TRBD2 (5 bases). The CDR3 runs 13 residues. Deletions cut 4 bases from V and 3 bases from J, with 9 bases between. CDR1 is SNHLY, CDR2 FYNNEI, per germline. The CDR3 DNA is TGTGCCAGCAGTGCGCGGAGGAAAGAGACCCAGTACTTC. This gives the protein CASSARRKETQYF. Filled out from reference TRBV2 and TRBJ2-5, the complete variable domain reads EPEVTQTPSHQVTQMGQEVILRCVPISNHLYFYWYRQILGQKVEFLVSFYNNEISEKSEIFDDQFSVERPDGSNFTLKIRSTKLEDSAMYFCASSARRKETQYFGPGTRLLVL.

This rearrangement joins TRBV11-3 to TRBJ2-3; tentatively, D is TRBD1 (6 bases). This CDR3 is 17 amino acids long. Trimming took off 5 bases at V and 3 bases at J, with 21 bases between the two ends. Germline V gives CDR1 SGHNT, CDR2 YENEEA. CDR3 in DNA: TGTGCCAGCAGCCAGGGGCCGTCCAGGGCTGGGACAGATACGCAGTATTTT. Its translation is CASSQGPSRAGTDTQYF. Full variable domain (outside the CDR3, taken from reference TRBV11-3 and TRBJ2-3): EAGVVQSPRYKIIEKKQPVAFWCNPISGHNTLYWYLQNLGQGPELLIRYENEEAVDDSQLPKDRFSAERLKGVDSTLKIQPAELGDSAVYLCASSQGPSRAGTDTQYFGPGTRLTVL.

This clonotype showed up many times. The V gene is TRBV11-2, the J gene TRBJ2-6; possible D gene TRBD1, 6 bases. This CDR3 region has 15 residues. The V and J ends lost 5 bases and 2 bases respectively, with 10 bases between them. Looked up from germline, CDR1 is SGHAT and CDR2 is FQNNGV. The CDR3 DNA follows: TGTGCCAGCAGCCACCCAGGGGCTGGGGCCAACGTCCTGACTTTC. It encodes CASSHPGAGANVLTF.

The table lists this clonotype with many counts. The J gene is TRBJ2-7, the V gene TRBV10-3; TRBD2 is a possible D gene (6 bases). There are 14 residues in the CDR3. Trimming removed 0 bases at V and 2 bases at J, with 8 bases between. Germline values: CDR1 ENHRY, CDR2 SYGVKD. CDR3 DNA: TGTGCCATCAGTGAGTCGACGGGGGCCTACGAGCAGTACGTC. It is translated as CAISESTGAYEQYV.

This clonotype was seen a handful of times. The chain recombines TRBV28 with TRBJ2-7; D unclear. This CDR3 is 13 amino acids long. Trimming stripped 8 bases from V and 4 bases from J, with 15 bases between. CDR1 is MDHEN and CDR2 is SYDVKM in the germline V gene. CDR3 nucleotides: TGTGCCAGCCTCCAAGGGATCCCGTACGAGCAGTACTTC. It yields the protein CASLQGIPYEQYF.

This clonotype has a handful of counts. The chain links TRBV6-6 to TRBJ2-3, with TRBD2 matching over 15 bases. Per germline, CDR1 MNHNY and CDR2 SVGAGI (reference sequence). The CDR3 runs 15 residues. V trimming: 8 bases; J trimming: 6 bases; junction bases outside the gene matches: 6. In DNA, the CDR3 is TGTGCCAGCGCGGGACTAGCGGGGGGCCCGGATACGCAGTATTTT. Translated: CASAGLAGGPDTQYF.

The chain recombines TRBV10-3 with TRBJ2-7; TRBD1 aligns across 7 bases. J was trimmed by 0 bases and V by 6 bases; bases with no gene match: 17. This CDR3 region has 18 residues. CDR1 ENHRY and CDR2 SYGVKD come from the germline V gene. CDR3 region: CAIRASPLMTGSSYEQYF. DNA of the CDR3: TGTGCCATCAGGGCCTCCCCCCTCATGACAGGGTCCTCCTACGAGCAGTACTTC.

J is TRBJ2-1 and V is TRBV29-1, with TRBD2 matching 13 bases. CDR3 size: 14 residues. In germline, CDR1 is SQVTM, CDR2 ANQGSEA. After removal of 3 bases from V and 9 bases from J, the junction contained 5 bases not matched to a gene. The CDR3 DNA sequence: TGCAGCGTTGATACTAGCGGGGGGGGTATTGAGCAGTTCTTC. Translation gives CSVDTSGGGIEQFF.

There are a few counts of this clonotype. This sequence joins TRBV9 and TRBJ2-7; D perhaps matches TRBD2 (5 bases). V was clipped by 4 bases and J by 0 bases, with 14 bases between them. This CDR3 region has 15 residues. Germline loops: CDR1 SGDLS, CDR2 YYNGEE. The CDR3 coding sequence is TGTGCCAGCAGCCCCTGGCGGGTAAGCTCCTACGAGCAGTACTTC. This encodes CASSPWRVSSYEQYF.

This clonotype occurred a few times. The CDR3 loop is CSGSQGAESDYTF. The CDR3 DNA sequence: TGCAGCGGGTCACAGGGGGCGGAATCGGACTACACCTTC. V and J are TRBV29-1 and TRBJ1-2; 9 nucleotides align to TRBD1. The CDR3 sequence is 13 residues long. Germline assignment: CDR1 SQVTM and CDR2 ANQGSEA. J lost 10 bases, V lost 7 bases, and 13 bases had no gene match.

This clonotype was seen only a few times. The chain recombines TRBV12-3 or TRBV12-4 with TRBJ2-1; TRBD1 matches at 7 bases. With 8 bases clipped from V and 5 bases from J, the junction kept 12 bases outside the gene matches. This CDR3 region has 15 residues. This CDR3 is CASGFSGTVNNEQFF. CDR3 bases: TGTGCCAGCGGCTTCTCGGGGACAGTTAACAATGAGCAGTTCTTC.